This TCR beta chain was sequenced during a study of OX40 agonist ivuxolimab in advanced cancers. Background on the whole study: The costimulatory receptor OX40 (CD134) was targeted by ivuxolimab, a fully human IgG2 agonistic monoclonal antibody. Intravenous ivuxolimab was administered to patients every 2 weeks at six dose levels: 0.01, 0.1, 0.3, 1.5, 3 and 10 mg/kg. Of the 50 to 55 patients in dose escalation, 19 had hepatocellular carcinoma, some 15 had melanoma, 9 had renal cell carcinoma and 9 had head and neck cancer. A male proportion of approximately 83% and a mean age of 60 years, ranging from 23 to 79, were recorded for the dose-escalation cohort. Prior anti-PD-1, anti-PD-L1 or anti-CTLA-4 therapy was permitted, and less than 45% of dose-escalation patients had received checkpoint inhibitors. Three dose-escalation patients achieved partial responses, one with hepatocellular carcinoma and two with cutaneous melanoma. Peripheral TCRbeta sequencing was intended to test whether TCR sequence diversity was altered and clonal T-cell expansion was caused by ivuxolimab. The paper reports the monotherapy dose-escalation portion (N of about 54 patients) of the phase I ivuxolimab trial.

Genomic DNA was isolated from the sorted cells so that the TCRbeta CDR3 region could be sequenced. The immunoSEQ Assay was used for sequencing of TCRbeta CDR3 regions. The source is immuneACCESS, and TCRdb retained only in-frame sequences with V and J called. Part of the clones is not carried over; for the studies checked, unresolved V genes explain less than half of this, and the remainder is unexplained. This sample is represented by about 55,000 clones; about 86% of them were singletons. The ten most abundant clones make up 12% to 15% of the sample. Patients with a history of autoimmune disease or receiving systemic immunosuppression were excluded from the trial. In every dose cohort, peripheral blood was drawn for TCR sequencing at baseline, cycle 4 day 1, and cycle 7 day 1. Samples were obtained from an open-label, multicenter, first-in-human phase I dose-escalation trial of ivuxolimab. Adults with locally advanced or metastatic melanoma, renal cell, hepatocellular, or head and neck squamous cell carcinoma were enrolled in the trial. Before TCR sequencing, CD4+ T cells and CD8+ T cells from peripheral blood were sorted into separate populations.

The CDR3 holds 15 amino acids from the cysteine to the phenylalanine. Just CDR3 DNA is preserved here, 45 bases in frame from base 1. From the germline V gene, CDR1 is SGHDT and CDR2 is YYEEEE. Concerning this clone: This clone's antigen is unknown. No qualities accompany the bases; no much larger clone lies one base away.

Findings and caveats that apply to the study as a whole: Which antigens the clonally expanded peripheral T cells were specific for was not determined. After ivuxolimab, more expanded clones were found on average in CD8+ T cells than in CD4+ T cells. In the 0.1-3.0 mg/kg groups, partial responders were among the patients with the lowest normalized peripheral clonal expansion, particularly in CD8+ T cells. At doses from 0.1 to 3.0 mg/kg, clonal expansion was seen in both CD4+ and CD8+ blood T cells between baseline and week 6. Low levels of normalized T-cell clonal expansion were also shown by some nonresponding patients.

This receptor was taken from an adult with an advanced solid tumor such as melanoma, head and neck, liver or kidney cancer. The sample consisted of CD4+ or CD8+ T cells sorted from blood, taken in a trial of the OX40 agonist ivuxolimab. Recombination connected TRBV5-6 to TRBJ2-5; the D gene is perhaps TRBD1, on 6 matching bases. The DNA end is more similar to TRBJ2-7, so the J call may be wrong. The base sequence is TGTGCCAGCAGCTTGGAGGGGGATTTCTCCTACGAGCAGTACTTC. Its translation is CASSLEGDFSYEQYF.